What follows are 15 T cell receptor beta chains derived from one specimen sequenced in a study of T cells in Graves' hyperthyroidism and ophthalmopathy (dated by TCRdb to about 2019). Library preparation employed multiplex PCR. The listed sequencing device is Illumina HiSeq 2000. TCR beta CDR3 regions were amplified from RNA transcripts. The first round of RT-PCR for the TCR CDR3 was performed with the HTBI primer set and the Qiagen OneStep RT-PCR kit. In-frame beta chains were kept once TCRdb had trimmed the public reads at Q25 with fastp and called clones with MiXCR. Entries that share a CDR3 protein sequence are merged under the most common genes and DNA. The sample table holds some 570,000 distinct CDR3 sequences, of which roughly a sixth were seen once. Roughly 15% of the sample is in the top ten clones. Sequenced sample: blood. Receptor source: a woman between 18 and 29 years old with Graves' ophthalmopathy.

This clonotype was observed at least ten times. The chain recombines TRBV7-2 with TRBJ2-7; unclear D gene. Looked up from germline, CDR1 is SGHTA and CDR2 is FQGNSA. CDR3 length: 15 residues. Trimming removed 1 base at V and 0 bases at J, with 10 bases between. Written as DNA, the CDR3 is TGTGCCAGCAGCTTAGTAGGCCCGAGCTCCTACGAGCAGTACTTC. Encoded protein: CASSLVGPSSYEQYF.

V is TRBV6-5 and J is TRBJ2-4; perhaps D is TRBD1 or TRBD2 (5 bases each). Germline V CDR1 and CDR2: MNHEY, SVGAGI. The CDR3 length is 13 residues. Trimming cost V 0 bases and J 8 bases, with 8 bases left between them. CDR3 sequence reads: CASSYSGTDIQYF. The CDR3 DNA sequence: TGTGCCAGCAGTTACTCGGGGACGGACATTCAGTACTTC.

This clonotype has more than one count but fewer than ten. The J gene is TRBJ2-7, the V gene TRBV10-3; D may be TRBD2 (5 bases). Per germline, CDR1 ENHRY and CDR2 SYGVKD. V dropped 11 bases and J dropped 0 bases, with 20 bases sitting between them. The CDR3 sequence is 15 residues long. CDR3 sequence (DNA): TGTGCCCCCCAGAGGGCGTTTTGGGGCTCCTACGAGCAGTACTTC. Protein: CAPQRAFWGSYEQYF.

The chain joins TRBV11-2 to TRBJ1-1, with D unclear. Germline V CDR1 and CDR2: SGHAT, FQNNGV. The V end was cut by 10 bases, the J end by 4 bases, with 19 bases between. This CDR3 is 14 amino acids long. CDR3 loop: CANKPQRGVTEAFF. The CDR3 coding sequence is TGTGCCAACAAGCCTCAACGGGGAGTCACTGAAGCTTTCTTT.

With regard to this clonotype: A much more abundant neighbour one base away suggests this may be a read error. This chain connects TRBV28 to TRBJ2-7; 8 bases fit TRBD2. J gave up 6 bases and V 2 bases, and 6 bases lay outside the gene matches. The CDR3 is 14 amino acids. Per germline, CDR1 MDHEN and CDR2 SYDVKM. CDR3 nucleotide sequence: TGTGCCAGCAGTTTAATGGCGGGGGGTGGCGAGCAGTACTTC. This encodes CASSLMAGGGEQYF.

With regard to this clonotype: This may stem from a read error, because a much larger clone lies one nucleotide away. V is TRBV28 and J is TRBJ1-2; D is possibly TRBD1 (6 bases). Looked up from germline, CDR1 is MDHEN and CDR2 is SYDVKM. The CDR3 loop spans 12 amino acids. Trimming shortened V by 5 bases and J by 7 bases, and 11 bases separated the two germline ends. The CDR3 region has the DNA TGTGCCAGCAGTGTACAGGGTAGTGGCTACACCTTC. Its translation is CASSVQGSGYTF.

This clonotype came up a few times. The CDR3 region is CASSDNQGSAQPQHF. CDR3 sequence (DNA): TGTGCCAGCAGTGATAATCAGGGGTCGGCTCAGCCCCAGCATTTT. This rearrangement joins TRBV2 to TRBJ1-5; a weak D match, TRBD1 (6 bases). Trimming took 3 bases from V and 6 from J, leaving 15 bases between them. Germline CDR1 reads SNHLY; CDR2 reads FYNNEI. The CDR3 sequence is 15 residues long. The complete variable domain, with remaining parts taken from reference TRBV2 and TRBJ1-5, reads EPEVTQTPSHQVTQMGQEVILRCVPISNHLYFYWYRQILGQKVEFLVSFYNNEISEKSEIFDDQFSVERPDGSNFTLKIRSTKLEDSAMYFCASSDNQGSAQPQHFGDGTRLSIL.

In this sample, this clonotype turned up a few times. The rearrangement joins TRBV10-3 to TRBJ2-2, with 15 bases identical to TRBD2. Germline V lookup: CDR1 ENHRY, CDR2 SYGVKD. Germline trimming cut 10 bases from V and 4 bases from J; bases unmatched to any gene: 1. This CDR3 comprises 14 residues. The CDR3 DNA reads as TGTGCCACGGGACTAGCGGGGGGCACCGGGGAGCTGTTTTTT. It yields the protein CATGLAGGTGELFF.

This clonotype was observed a few times. The V call is TRBV7-3, the J call TRBJ1-3; no definite D call. This CDR3 spans 16 amino acids. Germline V gene data show CDR1 as SGHTA and CDR2 as FQGTGA. The V gene lost 5 bases and the J gene lost 0 bases, with 14 bases spanning the gap. The CDR3 sequence is CASSPSPGISGNTIYF. CDR3 nucleotide sequence: TGTGCCAGCAGCCCATCCCCGGGGATCTCTGGAAACACCATATATTTT.

This clonotype was recorded at least ten times. The J gene is TRBJ2-5, the V gene TRBV7-2, with TRBD1 as a possible D gene (5 bases). Germline V gene sequence: CDR1 SGHTA, CDR2 FQGNSA. Trimming removed 1 base at V and 5 bases at J, with 8 bases between. This CDR3 spans 13 amino acids. In nucleotides, the CDR3 is TGTGCCAGCAGCTTAGTTCAGGGCGAGACCCAGTACTTC. This sequence encodes CASSLVQGETQYF.

There are a few counts of this clonotype. This rearrangement joins TRBV15 to TRBJ1-6; TRBD1 aligns across 8 bases. Germline V gene lookup returns CDR1 LNHNV and CDR2 YYDKDF (reference sequence). Losses at the gene ends were 5 bases for V and 7 bases for J; bases not matched to a gene: 7. The CDR3 contains 15 residues. The CDR3 DNA sequence: TGTGCCACCAGCGCCCAGACAGGGGACAATTCACCCCTCCACTTT. This gives the protein CATSAQTGDNSPLHF.

This chain connects TRBV5-5 to TRBJ2-5; 7 bases match TRBD1. This CDR3 contains 15 residues. Per germline, CDR1 SGHKS and CDR2 YYEKEE (reference sequence). V was clipped by 4 bases and J by 3 bases; unmatched bases: 9. The CDR3, as DNA: TGTGCCAGCAGCGACCCGACAGGGTTGAAAGAGACCCAGTACTTC. It encodes CASSDPTGLKETQYF.

This clonotype was seen many times. The DNA of the CDR3 is TGTGCCAGCAGCTTAGGTTACAGGGGGGAGACGTGGAACACTGAAGCTTTCTTT. The encoded protein is CASSLGYRGETWNTEAFF. The chain has TRBV11-2 and TRBJ1-1, with 8 bases matching TRBD1. With 1 base clipped from V and 1 base from J, the junction kept 11 bases outside the gene matches. The CDR3 extends over 18 amino acids. CDR1 is SGHAT and CDR2 is FQNNGV in the germline V gene.

This clonotype appeared a few times. The chain has TRBV4-1 and TRBJ1-1; D gene uncertain. CDR3 length: 14 residues. V was shortened by 4 bases and J by 1 base, with 10 bases between the two germline ends. Looked up from germline, CDR1 is MGHRA and CDR2 is YSYEKL. The DNA for the CDR3 is TGCGCCAGCAGCCTCATGGACCCGAACACTGAAGCTTTCTTT. Its translation: CASSLMDPNTEAFF.

The V call is TRBV20-1, the J call TRBJ2-5; TRBD2 agrees at 12 bases. The J segment lost 5 bases and the V segment lost 5 bases, leaving 12 bases of the junction unmatched. CDR3 length: 16 residues. CDR1 and CDR2 from the germline V gene are DFQATT and SNEGSKA (reference sequence). CDR3 sequence (DNA): TGCAGTGCTTTGGGACTAGCGGGCCAGGCGGAGGAGACCCAGTACTTC. Its translation is CSALGLAGQAEETQYF.